Here is one TCR beta chain with its context. This clone has a handful of counts. Which antigen it targets is not known. The record has no base qualities; no much larger clone is one base away. CND-RA patients were negative for the clinical CCP2 antibody test, and joint destruction progressed despite active therapy. All CND-RA patients were characterized by typical joint destruction in wrists and ankles and by failure of conventional anti-rheumatic therapy. CND-RA patients were sampled after long disease histories, spanning decades in several cases, rather than at diagnosis. Each patient provided approximately 46 millilitres of EDTA-anticoagulated peripheral blood. Peripheral blood mononuclear cells were isolated by Ficoll-Paque PLUS density gradient separation. AutoMACS magnetic bead positive selection was used to isolate CD8+ cells from fresh or cryopreserved PBMCs, and flow cytometry was used to check purity. Genomic DNA was extracted with Nucleospin Tissue or Tissue XS kits and quantified on a Qubit 2.0 fluorometer.

This sample stems from a study of CD8 T cells in seronegative destructive rheumatoid arthritis (dated by TCRdb to the early 2020s). For context, the study as a whole: At the time of sampling, biological drugs were being given to most of the eight CND-RA patients. Comparison cohorts of seropositive RA, seronegative RA and healthy controls came from an earlier published TCRbeta dataset rather than new sequencing. Researchers compared peripheral CD8+ TCRbeta repertoires from patients with CCP-negative destructive rheumatoid arthritis (CND-RA) against repertoires from newly diagnosed seropositive RA, seronegative RA and healthy controls.

General findings and caveats noted by the study authors: Because no diagnostic samples were available, the TCR repertoire differences may partly reflect poor disease control over the years rather than being present at onset. The study acknowledged the small size of the CND-RA cohort as a limitation. A distinct set of enriched public clonotypes appeared to be carried by CND-RA patients, and this finding was interpreted by the authors as support for a separate disease subset. After adjusting for age, CND-RA patients appeared to have less diverse, more clonal CD8+ TCRbeta repertoires than other RA subtypes. No public clonotype enrichment survived Benjamini-Hochberg correction across the 90,000 to 150,000 clonotypes tested. Compared with controls and other RA subtypes, CND-RA repertoires contained more CMV-reactive and fewer influenza A-reactive CD8+ TCRbeta sequences.

Via the germline V gene, CDR1 is MGHDK and CDR2 SYGVNS. The CDR3 contains 13 residues, cysteine and phenylalanine counted. Left in the record is the CDR3 DNA by itself, 39 bases read in frame from the first base. Trimming takes 7 bases off V and 5 bases off J; junction bases not matched to a gene: 7. Genomic DNA from CD8+ cells was used for TCRbeta sequencing, which was performed according to the manufacturer's instructions. A genomics technology centre in Finland performed the TCRbeta sequencing with the immunoSEQ assay. From the authors' description of their analysis: The clonotype tables produced by the immunoSEQ preprocessing pipeline were converted into VDJtools format, and any non-productive clonotypes were filtered out. Samples below 10,000 reads were excluded and the rest subsampled to 10,000 reads; most of the eight CND-RA samples passed. Using the VDJtools CalcDiversityStats function on data subsampled to 10,000 reads, the Shannon-Wiener, Simpson and clonality indices were calculated. To infer antigen specificity, non-singleton TCRbeta clonotypes were hard-matched against VDJdb, with no mismatches permitted. CDR3 sequences that differed by a single amino acid (Hamming distance 1) were grouped into clusters that potentially share antigen targets. Group enrichment of public clonotypes was tested with one-sided Fisher's exact tests after groups were resampled to six samples, with the procedure repeated ten times. Sourced from immuneACCESS, this table was stored by TCRdb with only in-frame sequences that have V and J called. A share of the clones is absent; for the studies checked, an unresolved V gene accounts for under half, and the remainder has no known explanation. V, J and clone size reflect that table, while D and trimming were determined from the DNA. In this sample the table shows roughly 3,700 clones, 65% to 75% of which occur a single time. Jointly, the top ten make up over 30% of the sample.

This receptor was identified in a woman aged 45 to 70 with seronegative destructive rheumatoid arthritis. The chain is encoded by TRBV25-1 joined to TRBJ2-7; 8 bases in between match TRBD2. The sample taken for sequencing was CD8+ T cells from blood. The DNA reads as follows: TGTGCCAGCACTCGGGGGGGGTCCGACGAGCAGTACTTC. Translated, this gives CASTRGGSDEQYF.